The following is a T cell receptor beta chain sequence with its context. The V gene lost 3 bases and the J gene lost 0 bases, with 14 bases spanning the gap. The CDR3 totals 17 residues. From germline, CDR1 is MGHRA and CDR2 YSYEKL. This record belongs to a study of blood T cell repertoires in COVID-19. Study information: Sites across the United States, Italy and Spain contributed samples from acute and convalescent COVID-19. Nucleic acid was either cDNA or gDNA, and it came from T cells, B-cell-depleted T cells, or PBMCs.

Source study methods: Nucleated cell number was recorded as an estimate derived from reference gene primer amplification. Here immunoSEQ multiplex PCR was the method, and the copy in TCRdb shows in-frame clones only, minus some. D and trimming were read from the DNA, whereas the V and J calls and clone size are those reported in that table. Among fewer than 80,000 clones, about 88% were seen once, and the ten largest hold about 17%. The chain has TRBV4-1 and TRBJ1-4; D is uncertain. The specimen sequenced was peripheral blood. This TCR derives from an elderly woman with active or convalescent COVID-19. In DNA form, the CDR3 reads TGCGCCAGCAGCCATCTTGGGCAGAGAGCAACTAATGAAAAACTGTTTTTT. It codes for CASSHLGQRATNEKLFF.